These 8 T cell receptor beta chains share one sample of origin, sequenced in a study of regulatory T cells in long-lasting Graves disease. In building TCR beta libraries, iRepertoire HTBI primers were used together with Arm-PCR of CDR3 regions. TCRdb re-called the multiplex PCR reads through MiXCR, storing one row per CDR3 protein. The repertoire holds 510,000 or so distinct CDR3 sequences, 12% seen once, with approximately 9% in the top ten. Time point meaning: newly diagnosed GD, antithyroid drugs for less than 3 months. Preparation of the TCR library used RNA extracted from PBMCs. The same data also went into a second study, on T cells in Graves' hyperthyroidism and ophthalmopathy.

Material: peripheral blood mononuclear cells (PBMCs), obtained at new diagnosis, from a patient treated with antithyroid drugs. The origin of the receptors is a woman aged 25 to 39 with Graves disease.

This clonotype was seen many times. The V call is TRBV28, the J call TRBJ1-2, with D perhaps matching TRBD1 (5 bases). This CDR3 is built from 18 residues. V lost 5 bases and J lost 8, with 30 bases in between. Germline V CDR1 and CDR2: MDHEN, SYDVKM. CDR3 in amino acids: CASSDAGLSRDGSHGYTF. CDR3 DNA sequence: TGTGCCAGCAGTGACGCCGGACTCTCCCGGGACGGTTCCCACGGCTACACCTTC.

This clonotype was detected a few times. V is TRBV7-2 and J is TRBJ1-1; D is undetermined. Looked up from germline, CDR1 is SGHTA and CDR2 is FQGNSA. The CDR3 runs to 15 residues. V lost 1 base, J lost 12 bases, and 21 bases lay in between. For the CDR3, the DNA is TGTGCCAGCAGCTTAGAGTCGACGGGGTATGGGGTAACTTTCTTT. This codes for CASSLESTGYGVTFF. Based on the CDR3 plus reference TRBV7-2 and TRBJ1-1, the full variable domain is GAGVSQSPSNKVTEKGKDVELRCDPISGHTALYWYRQSLGQGLEFLIYFQGNSAPDKSGLPSDRFSAERTGGSVSTLTIQRTQQEDSAVYLCASSLESTGYGVTFFGQGTRLTVV.

The chain recombines TRBV4-3 with TRBJ1-2, with D uncertain. CDR3 size: 14 residues. Looked up from germline, CDR1 is LGHNA and CDR2 is YSLEER. Trimming left V 4 bases short and J 6 bases short, with 15 bases between. CDR3 residues: CASSPREGTDGYTF. CDR3 coding DNA: TGCGCCAGCAGCCCACGGGAGGGAACGGATGGCTACACCTTC.

This clonotype was recorded a few times. The V call is TRBV20-1, the J call TRBJ2-5, with D tentatively TRBD2 (5 bases). Trimming removed 3 bases from V and 6 bases from J, with 8 bases in between. The length of the CDR3 is 11 residues. Germline loops: CDR1 DFQATT, CDR2 SNEGSKA (reference sequence). The CDR3 loop reads CSASGKKTQYF. Here the CDR3 DNA reads TGCAGTGCTAGCGGGAAAAAGACCCAGTACTTC.

This clonotype was seen ten or more times. J is TRBJ2-3 and V is TRBV28; 7 nucleotides match TRBD2. CDR1 MDHEN and CDR2 SYDVKM come from the germline V gene. The CDR3 is 16 residues long. V shed 3 bases, J shed 5 bases, and the junction held 11 bases outside the gene matches. CDR3 DNA sequence: TGTGCCAGCAGTTTGCATATTGCGGGAGAAGAAGATACGCAGTATTTT. Translation gives CASSLHIAGEEDTQYF.

This clonotype was counted a few times. J is TRBJ2-1 and V is TRBV24-1; D is uncertain. V gave up 3 bases and J gave up 4 bases, with 12 bases separating them. The CDR3 extends over 15 amino acids. Germline values: CDR1 KGHDR, CDR2 SFDVKD. This CDR3 is CATSDPMRSYNEQFF. For the CDR3, the DNA is TGTGCCACCAGTGATCCTATGAGGAGTTACAATGAGCAGTTCTTC.

This clonotype was seen only a few times. The gene calls are TRBV19 and TRBJ2-3; 8 positions match TRBD1. The V and J ends lost 4 bases and 4 bases, in that order; junction bases with no gene match: 1. The germline V gene encodes CDR1 LNHDA and CDR2 SQIVND (reference sequence). This CDR3 has 13 amino acids. This CDR3 is CASSTQGADTQYF. The CDR3 bases are TGTGCCAGTAGTACACAGGGGGCAGATACGCAGTATTTT.

At least ten counts were recorded for this clonotype. This chain joins TRBV11-2 and TRBJ2-7, with D perhaps matching TRBD2 (6 bases). CDR1 is SGHAT, CDR2 FQNNGV, per germline. The V end lost 1 base, the J end lost 3 bases, and 10 bases lay between the germline ends. This CDR3 comprises 14 residues. The CDR3 spells CASSLGVGGYEQYF. CDR3 DNA: TGTGCCAGCAGCTTAGGAGTCGGGGGCTACGAGCAGTACTTC. The full variable domain, with the rest looked up from reference TRBV11-2 and TRBJ2-7, is EAGVAQSPRYKIIEKRQSVAFWCNPISGHATLYWYQQILGQGPKLLIQFQNNGVVDDSQLPKDRFSAERLKGVDSTLKIQPAKLEDSAVYLCASSLGVGGYEQYFGPGTRLTVT.